This T cell receptor (beta chain) was captured by sequencing in a study of tumor-infiltrating lymphocytes in oesophageal squamous cell carcinoma. In germline, CDR1 is MNHNS, CDR2 SASEGT. Trimming removed 5 bases from V and 4 bases from J, with 11 bases in between. The CDR3 totals 14 residues. Each CDR3 protein is one row after TCRdb ran MiXCR on the PCR reads. The data contain about 13,000 distinct CDR3 sequences, roughly 47% of them seen just once; the ten biggest clones take up about half. This clonotype occurred a few times. Sequences were obtained from blood. The receptor's source is a male donor with esophageal squamous cell carcinoma. This sequence joins TRBV6-1 and TRBJ2-2; unclear D gene. This CDR3 reads CASSFWRSTGELFF. For the CDR3, the DNA is TGTGCCAGCAGTTTTTGGCGTAGCACCGGGGAGCTGTTTTTT.